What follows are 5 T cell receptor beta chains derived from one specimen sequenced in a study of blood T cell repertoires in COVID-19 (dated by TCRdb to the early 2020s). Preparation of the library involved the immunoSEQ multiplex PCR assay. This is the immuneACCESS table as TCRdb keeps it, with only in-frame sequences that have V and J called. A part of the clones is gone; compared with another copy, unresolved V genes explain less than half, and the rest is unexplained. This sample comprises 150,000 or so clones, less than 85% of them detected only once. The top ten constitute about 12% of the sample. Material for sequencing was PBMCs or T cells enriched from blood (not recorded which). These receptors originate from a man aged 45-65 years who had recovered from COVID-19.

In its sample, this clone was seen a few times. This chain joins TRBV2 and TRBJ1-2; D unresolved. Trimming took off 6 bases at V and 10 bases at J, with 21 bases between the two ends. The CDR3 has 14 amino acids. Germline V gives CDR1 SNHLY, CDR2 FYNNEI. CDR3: CASRPRGGRVYYTF. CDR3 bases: TGTGCCAGCAGACCCCGAGGAGGCCGCGTGTACTACACCTTC.

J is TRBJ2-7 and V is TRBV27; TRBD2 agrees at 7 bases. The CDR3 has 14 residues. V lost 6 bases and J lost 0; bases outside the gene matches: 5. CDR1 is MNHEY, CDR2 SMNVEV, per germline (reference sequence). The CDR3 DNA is TGTGCCAGCAGGGGGGACTACTTCTCCTACGAGCAGTACTTC. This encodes CASRGDYFSYEQYF.

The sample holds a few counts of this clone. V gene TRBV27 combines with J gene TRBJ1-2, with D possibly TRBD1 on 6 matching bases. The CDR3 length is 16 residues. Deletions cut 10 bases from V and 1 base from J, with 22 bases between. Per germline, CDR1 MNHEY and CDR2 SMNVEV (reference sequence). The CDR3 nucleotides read TGTGCCACTCAGGGGCACGACAAAATTTTTAACTATGGCTACACCTTC. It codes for CATQGHDKIFNYGYTF.

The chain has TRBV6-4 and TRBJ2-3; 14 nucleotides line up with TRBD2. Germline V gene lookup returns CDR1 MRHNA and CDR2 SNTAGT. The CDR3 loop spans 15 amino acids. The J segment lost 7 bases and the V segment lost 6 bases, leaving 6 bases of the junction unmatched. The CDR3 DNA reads TGTGCCAGCAGCCGGACTAGCGGGGGGCTAAATACGCAGTATTTT. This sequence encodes CASSRTSGGLNTQYF.

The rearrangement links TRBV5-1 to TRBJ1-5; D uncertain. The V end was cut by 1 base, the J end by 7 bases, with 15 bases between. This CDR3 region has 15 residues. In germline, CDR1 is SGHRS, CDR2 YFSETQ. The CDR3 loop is CASSLLPGPGQPQHF. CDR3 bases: TGCGCCAGCAGCTTGTTACCGGGTCCGGGGCAGCCCCAGCATTTT.